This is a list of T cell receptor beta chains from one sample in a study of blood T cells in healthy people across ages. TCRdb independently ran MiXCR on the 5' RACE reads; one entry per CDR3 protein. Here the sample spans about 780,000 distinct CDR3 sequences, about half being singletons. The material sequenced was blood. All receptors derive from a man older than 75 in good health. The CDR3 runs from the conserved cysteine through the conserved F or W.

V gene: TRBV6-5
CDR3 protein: CASSYSQTGTATETQYF

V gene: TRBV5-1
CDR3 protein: CASSFLQDGSLGGYTF

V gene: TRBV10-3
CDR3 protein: CAIRLALNTDTQYF

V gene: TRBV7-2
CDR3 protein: CASSLELAASSYEQYF

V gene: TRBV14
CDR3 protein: CASSHFLDPSYNEQFF

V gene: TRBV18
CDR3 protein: CASSPLRRDNSPLHF

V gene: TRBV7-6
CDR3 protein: CASSLGWGEETQYF

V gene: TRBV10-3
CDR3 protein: CATSRGVTNSYEQYF

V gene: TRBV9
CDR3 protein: CASSARLGGDEQFF

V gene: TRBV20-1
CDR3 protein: CSATPLGLAQSSYNEQYF

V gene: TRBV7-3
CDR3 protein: CASTFGGYRNYEQYF

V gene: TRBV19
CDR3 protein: CASSSRDTRTDTQYF

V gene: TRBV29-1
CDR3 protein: CSGKGPYEQYF

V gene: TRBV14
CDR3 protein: CASSHSPKAEQYF

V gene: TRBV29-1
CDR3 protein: CSVEDWVAGIRSDTQYF

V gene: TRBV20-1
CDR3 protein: CSASPPGLLEQYF

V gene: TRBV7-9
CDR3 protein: CASSLAGLAGQETQYF

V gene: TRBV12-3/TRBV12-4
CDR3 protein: CASSLGKYGNQPQHF

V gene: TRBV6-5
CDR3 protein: CASSIRTSGRYNEQYF

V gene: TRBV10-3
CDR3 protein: CAISDLGGSILQETQYF

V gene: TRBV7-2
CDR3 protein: CASSSPGQGIRETQYF

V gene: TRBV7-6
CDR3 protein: CASSGTGGGNEQFF

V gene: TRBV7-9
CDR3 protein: CASSSPGEAYEQYF

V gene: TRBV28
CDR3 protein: CASSPHWRGIQETQYF

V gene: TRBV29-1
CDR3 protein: CSVNPIKPGLAGTPSYNEQFF

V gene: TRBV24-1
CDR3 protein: CATSGSPLRPGEYEQYF

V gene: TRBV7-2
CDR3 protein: CASSLGLAATDTQYF

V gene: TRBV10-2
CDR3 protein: CAAGTVNTEAFF

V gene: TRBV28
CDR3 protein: CASSTNRDPYNSPLHF

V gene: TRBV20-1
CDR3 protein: CSASKDSSGRTYEQYF

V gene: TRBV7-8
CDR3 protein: CASSIGTSGSEQYF

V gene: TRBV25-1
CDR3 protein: CASRPGLANEQYF

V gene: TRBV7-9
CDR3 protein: CASSDGASNQPQHF

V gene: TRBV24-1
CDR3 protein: CATSDWEPYFYEQYF

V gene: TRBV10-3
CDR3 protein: CAISELGRNEQFF

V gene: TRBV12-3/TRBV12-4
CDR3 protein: CASSLINYGYTF

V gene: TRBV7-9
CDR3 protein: CASSGSNGAGYTF

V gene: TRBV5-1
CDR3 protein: CASSLVSRTDTQYF

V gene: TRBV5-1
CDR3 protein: CASSLRAATTSYEQYF

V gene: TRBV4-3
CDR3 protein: CASSQARGAGTKNIQYF

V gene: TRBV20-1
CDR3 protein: CSASPGVADSYNEQFF

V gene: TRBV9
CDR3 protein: CASSVEGLANNEQFF

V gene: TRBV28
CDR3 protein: CASSLFFNVQFF

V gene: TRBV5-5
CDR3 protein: CASSSGQGRQDTQYF

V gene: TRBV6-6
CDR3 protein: CASSYGDRDVDTQYF